This T cell receptor beta chain emerged from a study of shared clonotypes between healthy human individuals. The study, taken as a whole, reports: Few donors restricted represented genetic and exposure-history diversity. The authors expected sequencing depth to affect clonotype sharing among donors.

The genomic DNA of each subset was split evenly across several immunoSEQ plates. TCRdb's copy holds only in-frame clones and misses some; the assay was immunoSEQ multiplex PCR. The table includes more than 2 million clones, 85% to 95% detected once. On this clone itself: Its antigen is unknown.

Trimming removed 5 bases from V and 4 bases from J, with 8 bases in between. The CDR3 is 13 amino acids. Germline V lookup: CDR1 SGHAT, CDR2 FQNNGV. Specimen: naive CD4+ T cells sorted from blood. The subset was: CD45RA+ positively selected. This clonotype was sampled from a man aged 18 to 30 in good health. V and J are TRBV11-2 and TRBJ2-2; TRBD2 might be the D (7 bases). This CDR3 is CASSRGATGELFF. CDR3 DNA: TGTGCCAGCAGCCGGGGGGCCACCGGGGAGCTGTTTTTT.